This TCR beta chain appears in the sequencing data of a study of cytomegalovirus exposure and HLA in healthy donors. Germline V gene data show CDR1 as SNHLY and CDR2 as FYNNEI. The CDR3 extends over 13 amino acids. The germline V and J ends were trimmed by 8 bases and 4 bases, with 14 bases remaining between them. PCR involved 60 Vbeta and 13 Jbeta primers. Under the authors' procedure: Later analysis identified around 85 million unique TCR beta chains, about 11 million shared. Clones were sequenced by immunoSEQ multiplex PCR, and TCRdb holds only the in-frame ones, with some missing. That table is the source of V, J and clone size, and D and trimming were worked out from the DNA. The sample has just over 150,000 clones, 60% to 80% seen once. Study-wide findings and caveats: More clonal expansion characterized HLA-associated TCR beta chains than equally common others in a later analysis.

A remark on this clone: Its target is not known.

The TCR originated in a woman aged 50 to 60 in good health and CMV-seropositive. The sequenced sample consisted of PBMCs. The chain recombines TRBV2 with TRBJ1-1; D might be TRBD1 (5 bases). The CDR3: CASRVREGTEAFF. DNA of the CDR3: TGTGCCAGCCGGGTCAGGGAGGGCACTGAAGCTTTCTTT.